This T cell receptor beta chain was profiled in a study of long-term antiretroviral therapy in people with HIV. Running of the v3.0 immunoSEQ assay took place at survey level. The protocol was immunoSEQ multiplex PCR, while the TCRdb copy is restricted to in-frame clones and leaves out a portion. The table has 15,000 or so clones, roughly 78% seen once. Germline CDR1 and CDR2: SGDLS and YYNGEE. Trimming cost V 0 bases and J 2 bases; bases outside gene matches: 9. CDR3 length: 17 residues. The V gene is TRBV9, the J gene TRBJ2-3, with 7 nucleotides matching TRBD2. The sequencing here drew on unsorted PBMCs, taken at the start of antiretroviral therapy. The sequence derives from a young man with HIV. The CDR3 protein is CASSVGSLAELTDTQYF. The CDR3 nucleotides read TGTGCCAGCAGCGTAGGCTCCCTAGCGGAACTCACAGATACGCAGTATTTT.